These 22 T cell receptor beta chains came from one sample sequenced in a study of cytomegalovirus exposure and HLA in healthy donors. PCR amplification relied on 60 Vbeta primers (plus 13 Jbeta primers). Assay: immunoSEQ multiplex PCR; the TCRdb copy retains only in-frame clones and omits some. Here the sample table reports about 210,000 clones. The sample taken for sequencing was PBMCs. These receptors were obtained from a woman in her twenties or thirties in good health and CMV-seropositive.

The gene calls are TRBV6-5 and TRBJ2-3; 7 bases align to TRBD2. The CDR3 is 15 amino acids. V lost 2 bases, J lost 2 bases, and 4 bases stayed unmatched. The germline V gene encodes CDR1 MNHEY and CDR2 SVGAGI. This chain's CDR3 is CASSYGGSPTDTQYF. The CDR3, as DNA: TGTGCCAGCAGTTACGGCGGGAGCCCCACAGATACGCAGTATTTT.

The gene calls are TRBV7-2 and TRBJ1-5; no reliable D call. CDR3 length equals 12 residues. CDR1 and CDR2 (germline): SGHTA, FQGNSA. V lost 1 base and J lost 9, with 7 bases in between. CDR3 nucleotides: TGTGCCAGCAGCTTAGACCTGAGGCCCCAGCATTTT. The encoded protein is CASSLDLRPQHF.

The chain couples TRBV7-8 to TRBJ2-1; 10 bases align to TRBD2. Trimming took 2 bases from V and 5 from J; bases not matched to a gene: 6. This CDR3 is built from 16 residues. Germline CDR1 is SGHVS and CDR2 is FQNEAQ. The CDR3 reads CASSLSEGTSDNEQFF. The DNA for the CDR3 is TGTGCCAGCAGCTTAAGTGAGGGGACTAGCGACAATGAGCAGTTCTTC.

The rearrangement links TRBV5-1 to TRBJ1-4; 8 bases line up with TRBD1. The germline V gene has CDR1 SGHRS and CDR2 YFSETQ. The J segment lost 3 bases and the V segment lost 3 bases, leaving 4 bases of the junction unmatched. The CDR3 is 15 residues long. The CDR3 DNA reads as TGCGCCAGCAGCTACGGGACAGGACCTAATGAAAAACTGTTTTTT. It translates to CASSYGTGPNEKLFF.

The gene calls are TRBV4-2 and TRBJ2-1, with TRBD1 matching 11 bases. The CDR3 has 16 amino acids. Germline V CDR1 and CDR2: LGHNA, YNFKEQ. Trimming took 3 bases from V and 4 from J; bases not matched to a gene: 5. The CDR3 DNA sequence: TGTGCCAGCAGCCAGGAAGGGACAGGGGGATACAATGAGCAGTTCTTC. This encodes CASSQEGTGGYNEQFF.

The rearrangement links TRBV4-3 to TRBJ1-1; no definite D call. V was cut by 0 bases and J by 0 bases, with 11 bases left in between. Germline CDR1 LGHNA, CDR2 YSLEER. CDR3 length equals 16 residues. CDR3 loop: CASSQDLRRLNTEAFF. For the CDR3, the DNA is TGCGCCAGCAGCCAAGATCTACGGCGGTTGAACACTGAAGCTTTCTTT.

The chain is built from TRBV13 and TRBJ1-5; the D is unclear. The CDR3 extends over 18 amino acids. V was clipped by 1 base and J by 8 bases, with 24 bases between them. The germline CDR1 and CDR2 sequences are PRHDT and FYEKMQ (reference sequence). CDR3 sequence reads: CASSLVSGSGKRAKPQHF. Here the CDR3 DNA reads TGTGCCAGCAGCTTAGTAAGCGGGTCGGGGAAAAGGGCAAAGCCCCAGCATTTT.

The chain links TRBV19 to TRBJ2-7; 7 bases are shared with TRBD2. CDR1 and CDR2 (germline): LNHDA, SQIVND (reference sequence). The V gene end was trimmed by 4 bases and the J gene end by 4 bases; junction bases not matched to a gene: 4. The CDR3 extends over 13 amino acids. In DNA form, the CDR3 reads TGTGCCAGTAGTAGCGGGAGTGCGTACGAGCAGTACTTC. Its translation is CASSSGSAYEQYF. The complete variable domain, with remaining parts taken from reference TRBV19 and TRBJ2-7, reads DGGITQSPKYLFRKEGQNVTLSCEQNLNHDAMYWYRQDPGQGLRLIYYSQIVNDFQKGDIAEGYSVSREKKESFPLTVTSAQKNPTAFYLCASSSGSAYEQYFGPGTRLTVT.

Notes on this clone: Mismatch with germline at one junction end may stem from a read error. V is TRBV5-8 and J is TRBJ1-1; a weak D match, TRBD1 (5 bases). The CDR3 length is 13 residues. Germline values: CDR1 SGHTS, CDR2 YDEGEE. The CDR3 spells CASSLKGNSEAFF. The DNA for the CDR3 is TGTGCCAGCAGCTTGAAGGGGAACTCTGAAGCTTTCTTT.

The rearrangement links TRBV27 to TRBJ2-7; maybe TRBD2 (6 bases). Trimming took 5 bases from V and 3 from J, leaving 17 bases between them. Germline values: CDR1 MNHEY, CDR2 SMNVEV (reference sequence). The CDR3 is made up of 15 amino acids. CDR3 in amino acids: CASSPPTSRGYEQYF. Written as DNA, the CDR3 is TGTGCCAGCAGTCCCCCGACTAGTAGGGGCTACGAGCAGTACTTC.

The CDR3 here is CASSLNQGNEQFF. In DNA form, the CDR3 reads TGCGCCAGCAGCTTGAACCAGGGGAATGAGCAGTTCTTC. The V and J genes are TRBV5-1 and TRBJ2-1, with D possibly being TRBD1 (6 bases). Germline loops: CDR1 SGHRS, CDR2 YFSETQ. The ends were cut back, 1 base at V and 7 bases at J, with 9 bases in the middle. The CDR3 runs 13 residues. The whole variable domain, remainder taken from reference TRBV5-1 and TRBJ2-1, is KAGVTQTPRYLIKTRGQQVTLSCSPISGHRSVSWYQQTPGQGLQFLFEYFSETQRNKGNFPGRFSGRQFSNSRSEMNVSTLELGDSALYLCASSLNQGNEQFFGPGTRLTVL.

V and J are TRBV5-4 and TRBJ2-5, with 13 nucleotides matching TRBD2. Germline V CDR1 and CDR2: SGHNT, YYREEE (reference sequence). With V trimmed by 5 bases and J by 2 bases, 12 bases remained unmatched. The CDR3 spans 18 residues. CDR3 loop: CASRDGTSGTMSQETQYF. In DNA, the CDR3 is TGTGCCAGCAGGGACGGGACTAGCGGGACTATGTCACAAGAGACCCAGTACTTC.

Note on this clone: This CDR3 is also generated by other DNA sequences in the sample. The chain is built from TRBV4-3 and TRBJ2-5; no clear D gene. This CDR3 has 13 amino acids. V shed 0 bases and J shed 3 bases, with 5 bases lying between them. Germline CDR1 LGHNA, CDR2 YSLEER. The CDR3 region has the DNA TGCGCCAGCAGCCAAGATCGCGAAGAGACCCAGTACTTC. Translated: CASSQDREETQYF.

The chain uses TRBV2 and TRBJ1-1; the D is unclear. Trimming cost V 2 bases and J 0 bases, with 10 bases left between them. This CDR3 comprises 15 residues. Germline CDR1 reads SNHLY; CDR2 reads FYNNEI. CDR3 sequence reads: CASSELRSMNTEAFF. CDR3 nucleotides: TGTGCCAGCAGTGAATTGAGGAGCATGAACACTGAAGCTTTCTTT.

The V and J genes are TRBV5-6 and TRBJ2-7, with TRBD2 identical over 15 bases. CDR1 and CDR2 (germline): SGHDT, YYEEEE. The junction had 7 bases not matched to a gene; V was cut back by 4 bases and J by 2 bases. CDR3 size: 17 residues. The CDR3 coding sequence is TGTGCCAGCAGCCCGGGACTAGCGGGAGGACTTACCTACGAGCAGTACTTC. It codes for CASSPGLAGGLTYEQYF.

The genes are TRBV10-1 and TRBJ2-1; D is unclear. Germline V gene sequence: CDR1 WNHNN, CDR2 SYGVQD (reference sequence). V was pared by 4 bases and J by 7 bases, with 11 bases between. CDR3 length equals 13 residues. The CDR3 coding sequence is TGCGCCAGCAGTGTGAGAGGTGAAAATGAGCAGTTCTTC. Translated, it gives CASSVRGENEQFF.

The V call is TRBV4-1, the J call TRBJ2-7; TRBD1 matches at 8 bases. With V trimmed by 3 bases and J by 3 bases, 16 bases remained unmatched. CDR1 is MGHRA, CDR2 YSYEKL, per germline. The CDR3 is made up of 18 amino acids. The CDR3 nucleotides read TGCGCCAGCAGCCAGGCCGGGACAGGTGGGTCTCGTTACTACGAGCAGTACTTC. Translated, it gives CASSQAGTGGSRYYEQYF.

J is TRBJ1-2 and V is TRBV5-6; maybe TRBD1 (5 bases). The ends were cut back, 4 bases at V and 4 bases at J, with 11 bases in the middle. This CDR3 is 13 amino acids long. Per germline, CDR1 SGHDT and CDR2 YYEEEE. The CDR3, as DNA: TGTGCCAGCAGCGTCAGGGTTGGCTATGGCTACACCTTC. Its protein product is CASSVRVGYGYTF.

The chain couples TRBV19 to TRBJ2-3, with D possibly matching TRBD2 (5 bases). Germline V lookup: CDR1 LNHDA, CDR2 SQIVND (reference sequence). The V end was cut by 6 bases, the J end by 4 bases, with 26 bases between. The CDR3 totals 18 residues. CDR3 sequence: CASSRDSGVGSGADTQYF. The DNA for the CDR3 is TGTGCCAGTAGCCGGGATTCGGGCGTAGGGTCGGGCGCAGATACGCAGTATTTT.

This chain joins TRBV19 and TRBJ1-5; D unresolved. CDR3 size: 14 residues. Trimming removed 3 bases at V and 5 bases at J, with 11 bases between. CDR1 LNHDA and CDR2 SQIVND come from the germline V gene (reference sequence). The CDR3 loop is CASSISWGDQPQHF. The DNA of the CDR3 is TGTGCCAGTAGTATTTCCTGGGGAGATCAGCCCCAGCATTTT.

CDR3 residues: CASSLSAGPNYGYTF. DNA for the CDR3: TGTGCCAGCAGCTTATCGGCAGGGCCTAACTATGGCTACACCTTC. This rearrangement joins TRBV7-8 to TRBJ1-2, with a possible D match to TRBD1 (5 bases). CDR1 and CDR2 (germline): SGHVS, FQNEAQ. The CDR3 extends over 15 amino acids. V was pared by 2 bases and J by 0 bases, with 10 bases between.

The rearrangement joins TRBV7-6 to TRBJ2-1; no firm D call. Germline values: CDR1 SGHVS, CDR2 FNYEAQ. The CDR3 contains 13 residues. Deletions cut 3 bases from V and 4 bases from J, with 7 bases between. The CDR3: CASSLPQYNEQFF. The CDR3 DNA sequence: TGTGCCAGCAGCTTGCCACAGTACAATGAGCAGTTCTTC. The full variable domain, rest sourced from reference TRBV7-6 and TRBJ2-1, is GAGVSQSPRYKVTKRGQDVALRCDPISGHVSLYWYRQALGQGPEFLTYFNYEAQQDKSGLPNDRFSAERPEGSISTLTIQRTEQRDSAMYRCASSLPQYNEQFFGPGTRLTVL.